The 21 T cell receptor beta chains below were found in one sample sequenced in a study of blood T cells in healthy people across ages. A J-beta primer mix and a sample-barcoded 5' primer were used in a second PCR of about 7 to 11 cycles. One entry per CDR3 protein results from TCRdb running MiXCR on the 5' RACE reads. Of more than 800,000 distinct CDR3 sequences listed, around 30% are singletons. Sequencing was carried out using blood. The receptors originated from a woman older than 75 in good health.

In its sample, this clonotype was seen many times. The chain couples TRBV15 to TRBJ2-7, with a tentative D call TRBD2 (5 bases). Trimming pared 0 bases from V and 6 bases from J, leaving 12 bases between. This CDR3 contains 14 residues. CDR1 is LNHNV, CDR2 YYDKDF, per germline (reference sequence). The CDR3 bases are TGTGCCACCAGCAGAGACCGGGATGTGGGCGAGCAGTACTTC. It specifies CATSRDRDVGEQYF.

This clonotype has more than one count but fewer than ten. A much larger clone lies one base from this, so it may be a read error. The chain carries TRBV28 and TRBJ2-7; D not certain. The CDR3 consists of 11 residues. Germline CDR1 MDHEN, CDR2 SYDVKM. Trimming left V 11 bases short and J 3 bases short, with 11 bases between. The CDR3 is CAGLSLYEQYF. CDR3 coding DNA: TGTGCCGGCCTTTCCCTCTACGAGCAGTACTTC. Using reference TRBV28 and TRBJ2-7 for the parts outside the CDR3, the full variable domain is DVKVTQSSRYLVKRTGEKVFLECVQDMDHENMFWYRQDPGLGLRLIYFSYDVKMKEKGDIPEGYSVSREKKERFSLILESASTNQTSMYLCAGLSLYEQYFGPGTRLTVT.

This clonotype was counted a single time. The chain joins TRBV20-1 to TRBJ2-5; the match to TRBD2 covers 9 bases. The last part of the DNA fits TRBJ2-7 better; the J call may be wrong. Germline assignment: CDR1 DFQATT and CDR2 SNEGSKA (reference sequence). This CDR3 comprises 13 residues. CDR3 protein: CSASALAGTEQYF. The DNA of the CDR3 is TGCAGTGCTAGTGCGCTAGCGGGGACCGAGCAGTACTTC.

This clonotype was counted between two and nine times. CDR3 in amino acids: CASSQTGGSDTQYF. DNA for the CDR3: TGTGCCAGCAGCCAAACAGGGGGTTCAGATACGCAGTATTTT. The chain employs TRBV4-2 and TRBJ2-3, with 8 positions matching TRBD1. The ends lost 2 bases at V and 4 bases at J; junction bases unmatched: 2. CDR1 is LGHNA, CDR2 YNFKEQ, per germline. The length of the CDR3 is 14 residues.

By share, this clonotype ranks as medium-sized. The chain couples TRBV9 to TRBJ2-1; TRBD2 matches 7 bases. The CDR3 contains 15 residues. The V and J ends lost 1 base and 4 bases, in that order; junction bases with no gene match: 5. CDR1 SGDLS and CDR2 YYNGEE come from the germline V gene. The DNA of the CDR3 is TGTGCCAGCAGCGTATCCTGGCGGGGGTACAATGAGCAGTTCTTC. It is translated as CASSVSWRGYNEQFF.

This clonotype was seen ten or more times. The J gene is TRBJ2-1, the V gene TRBV2, with D unresolved. The CDR3 is made up of 15 amino acids. Trimming took 6 bases from V and 0 from J, leaving 12 bases between them. The germline V gene encodes CDR1 SNHLY and CDR2 FYNNEI. CDR3 sequence reads: CASSNGQSSYNEQFF. CDR3 in DNA: TGTGCCAGCAGCAATGGGCAGAGCTCCTACAATGAGCAGTTCTTC. Filled out from reference TRBV2 and TRBJ2-1, the complete variable domain reads EPEVTQTPSHQVTQMGQEVILRCVPISNHLYFYWYRQILGQKVEFLVSFYNNEISEKSEIFDDQFSVERPDGSNFTLKIRSTKLEDSAMYFCASSNGQSSYNEQFFGPGTRLTVL.

This clonotype showed up many times. The gene calls are TRBV10-3 and TRBJ2-5; 7 bases are a match to TRBD1. This CDR3 is 15 amino acids long. Trimming took 6 bases from V and 2 from J; bases not matched to a gene: 9. Germline CDR1 is ENHRY and CDR2 is SYGVKD. CDR3 region: CAISQNRGGQETQYF. The CDR3 DNA follows: TGTGCCATCAGCCAAAACAGGGGTGGTCAAGAGACCCAGTACTTC.

This clonotype was counted a few times. One base away lies a much larger clone, so this may be a sequencing read error. This rearrangement joins TRBV5-1 to TRBJ2-1; D may be TRBD1 (7 bases). The J call may be faulty, since TRBJ2-7 better matches the DNA end. This CDR3 contains 14 residues. Germline V gene sequence: CDR1 SGHRS, CDR2 YFSETQ. The CDR3 DNA follows: TGCGCCAGCACTCAGGGGGGAGGTTACAATGAGCAGTACTTC. It codes for CASTQGGGYNEQYF.

The genes are TRBV7-2 and TRBJ2-7; 13 bases fit TRBD2. Germline V gene sequence: CDR1 SGHTA, CDR2 FQGNSA. The V gene end was trimmed by 4 bases and the J gene end by 5 bases; junction bases not matched to a gene: 11. This CDR3 is built from 17 residues. The CDR3 DNA is TGTGCCAGCAGCTCCGAACCCTGGACTAGCGGGGGTAACGAGCAGTACTTC. Translated, it gives CASSSEPWTSGGNEQYF.

This clonotype was counted many times. V usage is TRBV5-1 and J usage is TRBJ2-7; the D is unclear. In germline, CDR1 is SGHRS, CDR2 YFSETQ. Trimming removed 2 bases at V and 3 bases at J, with 12 bases between. The CDR3 length is 14 residues. The CDR3 region is CASSFGDGDYEQYF. In DNA form, the CDR3 reads TGCGCCAGCAGCTTCGGTGACGGAGACTACGAGCAGTACTTC.

This clonotype was picked up many times. This chain joins TRBV10-3 and TRBJ2-5; the D gene is possibly TRBD2 (6 bases). V was pared by 3 bases and J by 1 base, with 9 bases between. The CDR3 contains 14 residues. CDR1 and CDR2 from the germline V gene are ENHRY and SYGVKD. CDR3 loop: CAISEEGLQETQYF. In DNA form, the CDR3 reads TGTGCCATCAGTGAAGAGGGACTCCAAGAGACCCAGTACTTC.

Details on this clonotype: A far larger clone is one nucleotide away, so this likely arose from a read error. The chain couples TRBV7-2 to TRBJ1-2, with 9 positions matching TRBD1. Germline CDR1 and CDR2: SGHTA and FQGNSA. This CDR3 region has 14 residues. The CDR3 reads CASSLTGGDYGDTF. The CDR3 DNA reads as TGTGCCAGCAGCTTGACAGGGGGAGATTATGGCGACACCTTC.

This clonotype has just one count. A much larger clone lies one base from this, so it may be a read error. This rearrangement joins TRBV25-1 to TRBJ2-3; weak D call: TRBD2 (5 bases). Trimming took 4 bases from V and 6 from J, leaving 17 bases between them. The CDR3 runs 15 residues. Germline V CDR1 and CDR2: MGHDK, SYGVNS. CDR3: CASSGPSPGFDTQYF. In DNA, the CDR3 is TGTGCCAGCAGTGGACCTTCCCCGGGATTCGATACGCAGTATTTT. Using reference TRBV25-1 and TRBJ2-3 for the parts outside the CDR3, the full variable domain is EADIYQTPRYLVIGTGKKITLECSQTMGHDKMYWYQQDPGMELHLIHYSYGVNSTEKGDLSSESTVSRIRTEHFPLTLESARPSHTSQYLCASSGPSPGFDTQYFGPGTRLTVL.

In this sample, this clonotype turned up many times. The rearrangement uses TRBV12-3 or TRBV12-4 and TRBJ1-2; D unclear. The germline V and J ends were trimmed by 2 bases and 8 bases, with 9 bases remaining between them. CDR3 length: 12 residues. Here the CDR3 DNA reads TGTGCCAGCAGTTTAAGGCAGGAAGGCTACACCTTC. Its translation is CASSLRQEGYTF.

Written as DNA, the CDR3 is TGCGCCAGCAGGGAGGGACAGAACTATGGCTACACCTTC. This translates into CASREGQNYGYTF. V and J are TRBV5-1 and TRBJ1-2; 7 bases align to TRBD1. CDR3 length: 13 amino acids. Germline V gives CDR1 SGHRS, CDR2 YFSETQ. V gave up 5 bases and J gave up 2 bases; unmatched junction bases: 3.

This clonotype has a handful of counts. This chain joins TRBV29-1 and TRBJ1-2; no firm D call. The CDR3 length is 12 residues. CDR1 is SQVTM and CDR2 is ANQGSEA in the germline V gene. Trimming removed 4 bases from V and 7 bases from J, with 13 bases in between. This CDR3 reads CSVGGGGSGYTF. In DNA form, the CDR3 reads TGCAGCGTTGGGGGTGGCGGGTCTGGCTACACCTTC.

As concerns this clonotype: It may be a read error: a sequence one base away is much more abundant. The chain uses TRBV5-4 and TRBJ1-5; D is uncertain. This CDR3 spans 15 amino acids. Germline V gene data show CDR1 as SGHNT and CDR2 as YYREEE (reference sequence). The DNA of the CDR3 is TGTGCCAGCAGCTTGGGGGGAGATAGCAGTCAGCCCCAGCATTTT. Its translation is CASSLGGDSSQPQHF.

This clonotype occurred a few times. This chain links TRBV28 with TRBJ1-5, with a tentative D call TRBD1 (6 bases). Germline-derived CDR1 and CDR2 are MDHEN and SYDVKM. V lost 5 bases, J lost 2 bases, and 13 bases lay in between. The CDR3 contains 15 residues. CDR3 coding DNA: TGTGCCAGCAGTCCCAGGGGAAGTGGCAATCAGCCCCAGCATTTT. Translation: CASSPRGSGNQPQHF. The full variable domain, with the rest looked up from reference TRBV28 and TRBJ1-5, is DVKVTQSSRYLVKRTGEKVFLECVQDMDHENMFWYRQDPGLGLRLIYFSYDVKMKEKGDIPEGYSVSREKKERFSLILESASTNQTSMYLCASSPRGSGNQPQHFGDGTRLSIL.

This sequence joins TRBV4-1 and TRBJ1-1; TRBD1 is a possible D gene (5 bases). The CDR3 length is 15 residues. Trimming removed 1 base from V and 4 bases from J, with 13 bases in between. The V gene's germline CDR1 is MGHRA and CDR2 YSYEKL. CDR3 sequence (DNA): TGCGCCAGCAGCCAAGGACGGGACCTCGGCACTGAAGCTTTCTTT. Translation gives CASSQGRDLGTEAFF.

V gene TRBV6-2 or TRBV6-3 combines with J gene TRBJ1-6, with 7 bases lining up with TRBD1. Germline V gene lookup returns CDR1 MNHEY and CDR2 SVGEGT. The CDR3 consists of 17 residues. V shed 4 bases and J 7 bases; nucleotides not matched to a gene: 13. The CDR3 sequence is CASSFHPRQGGNSPLHF. The CDR3 DNA reads as TGTGCCAGCAGTTTCCATCCGAGACAGGGCGGGAATTCACCCCTCCACTTT.

The CDR3 loop is CASSLVPGSTYEQYF. The CDR3 DNA sequence: TGCGCCAGCAGCTTGGTTCCAGGGTCCACCTACGAGCAGTACTTC. This chain connects TRBV5-1 to TRBJ2-7; D possibly corresponds to TRBD1 (5 bases). Trimming stripped 0 bases from V and 2 bases from J, with 12 bases between. The germline CDR1 and CDR2 sequences are SGHRS and YFSETQ. This CDR3 contains 15 residues.